These T cell receptor beta chains were read from a single sample in a study of metastatic and nonmetastatic thyroid tumors. TCRdb used MiXCR to call clones anew from the PCR reads. The profile shows approximately 10,000 clones, roughly a third of them singletons. Input material: tumor tissue. The receptors were sampled from a female donor with papillary thyroid cancer or a benign thyroid nodule (not recorded which). Some clones in this sample may be carry-over from other donors' samples. Each CDR3 is given with its conserved first and last residue. The D gene is left open where the match is weak. Not every row has a clone size; where given, it reads once, few, many or a size class.

v_gene	j_gene	d_gene	abundance	CDR3aa	CDR3nt
TRBV5-1	TRBJ2-3	NA	NA	CASSLERGGTDTQYF	TGCGCCAGCAGCTTGGAACGGGGAGGCACAGATACGCAGTATTTT
TRBV6-1	TRBJ2-1	NA	few	CASSVSRANEQFF	TGTGCCAGCTCCGTGAGTCGCGCCAATGAGCAGTTCTTC
TRBV6-1	TRBJ2-7	NA	few	CASSPGLAAYEQYF	TGTGCCAGCAGTCCGGGACTTGCAGCCTACGAGCAGTACTTC
TRBV7-2	TRBJ2-7	TRBD2	NA	CASSLAYDWNGRSYEQYF	TGTGCCAGCAGCTTAGCCTACGACTGGAACGGGAGGTCCTACGAGCAGTACTTC
TRBV6-5	TRBJ1-6	NA	NA	CASSYSNNSPLHF	TGTGCCAGCAGTTACTCGAATAATTCACCCCTCCACTTT
TRBV13	TRBJ2-7	TRBD2	NA	CASSLNSGRTVYEQYF	TGTGCCAGCAGCTTAAATAGCGGGAGGACGGTATACGAGCAGTACTTC
TRBV30	TRBJ1-4	TRBD1	NA	CAWMFRGAREKLFF	TGTGCCTGGATGTTCAGGGGGGCGCGTGAAAAACTGTTTTTT
TRBV7-8	TRBJ2-7	TRBD1	NA	CASSYGQGAGEQYF	TGTGCCAGCAGCTATGGACAGGGGGCGGGCGAGCAGTACTTC
TRBV7-8	TRBJ1-1	NA	NA	CASSPLWGAYTEAFF	TGTGCCAGCAGCCCGCTGTGGGGGGCATACACTGAAGCTTTCTTT
TRBV13	TRBJ1-4	NA	medium-sized	CASTSTQKDHNEKLFF	TGTGCCAGCACCTCCACCCAGAAAGATCATAATGAAAAACTGTTTTTT
TRBV5-5	TRBJ1-5	NA	NA	CASSLRVSGSNQPQHF	TGTGCCAGCAGCTTGAGAGTGTCGGGAAGCAATCAGCCCCAGCATTTT
TRBV19	TRBJ2-7	NA	few	CASSPPGYEQYF	TGTGCCAGTAGTCCCCCCGGCTACGAGCAGTACTTC
TRBV30	TRBJ2-1	TRBD2	NA	CAWSFMAGGYNEQFF	TGTGCCTGGAGTTTTATGGCGGGGGGATACAATGAGCAGTTCTTC
TRBV15	TRBJ1-2	TRBD1	few	CATSALNPGTEGGYTF	TGTGCCACCAGCGCCCTAAACCCAGGGACAGAGGGAGGCTACACCTTC
TRBV6-5	TRBJ2-5	NA	few	CASSYSWGSAGETQYF	TGTGCCAGCAGTTACTCGTGGGGGTCAGCCGGAGAGACCCAGTACTTC
TRBV19	TRBJ2-2	NA	few	CASTLTWGGELFF	TGTGCCAGTACCTTGACCTGGGGGGGGGAGCTGTTTTTT
TRBV5-6	TRBJ2-7	NA	few	CASSLSPLREQYF	TGTGCCAGCAGCTTGTCGCCCCTCCGGGAGCAGTACTTC
TRBV15	TRBJ2-7	NA	NA	CATNEGFGGEQYF	TGTGCCACCAACGAAGGGTTCGGGGGCGAGCAGTACTTC
TRBV5-6	TRBJ1-2	TRBD1	NA	CASTWGGGQGRNYGYTF	TGTGCCAGCACCTGGGGCGGGGGACAGGGTCGAAACTATGGCTACACCTTC
TRBV30	TRBJ1-2	NA	NA	CAWSVPALGCYTF	TGTGCCTGGAGTGTACCCGCGCTGGGGTGCTACACCTTC
TRBV28	TRBJ1-3	NA	medium-sized	CASSLIVGKTSGNTIYF	TGTGCCAGCAGTTTAATCGTGGGGAAAACCTCTGGAAACACCATATATTTT
TRBV5-1	TRBJ1-6	NA	medium-sized	CASSLGVGTNSPLHF	TGCGCCAGCAGCTTGGGGGTGGGCACTAATTCACCCCTCCACTTT
TRBV28	TRBJ2-7	TRBD2	few	CASSPRLHTASGPSYEQYF	TGTGCCAGCAGCCCCCGTTTACATACCGCTAGCGGACCTTCCTACGAGCAGTACTTC
TRBV6-1	TRBJ1-5	TRBD1	medium-sized	CASSEVVGQASWLPQHF	TGTGCCAGCAGTGAAGTGGTGGGACAGGCTAGCTGGTTGCCCCAGCATTTT
TRBV11-3	TRBJ2-2	NA	NA	CASSLGLAANTGELFF	TGTGCCAGCAGCCTCGGATTAGCGGCGAACACCGGGGAGCTGTTTTTT
TRBV30	TRBJ2-5	TRBD2	NA	CASSAGVLQETQYF	TGTGCCTCGTCGGCGGGAGTACTCCAAGAGACCCAGTACTTC
TRBV12-3/TRBV12-4	TRBJ2-2	NA	NA	CASSLGGLSRRELFF	TGTGCCAGCAGTTTGGGCGGCCTTTCAAGAAGGGAGCTGTTTTTT
TRBV6-1	TRBJ2-1	TRBD2	medium-sized	CASTPRAGGPGNEQFF	TGTGCCAGTACTCCCCGGGCGGGGGGGCCGGGGAATGAGCAGTTCTTC
TRBV28	TRBJ2-3	NA	few	CASSLRGSEDTQYF	TGTGCCAGCAGCCTCCGAGGGAGTGAGGATACGCAGTATTTT
TRBV18	TRBJ2-7	NA	many	CASSPGAYEQYF	TGTGCCAGCTCACCAGGGGCTTACGAGCAGTACTTC
TRBV19	TRBJ2-2	TRBD1	few	CASSPGTGYTGELFF	TGTGCCAGTAGTCCGGGGACAGGGTACACCGGGGAGCTGTTTTTT
TRBV28	TRBJ1-2	NA	NA	CASSSPIKRETNYGYTF	TGTGCCAGCAGTTCCCCGATCAAAAGGGAAACTAACTATGGCTACACCTTC
TRBV30	TRBJ1-2	NA	NA	CAWSVRGQLYYGYTF	TGTGCCTGGAGTGTACGAGGACAGCTTTACTATGGCTACACCTTC
TRBV4-1	TRBJ2-3	TRBD2	NA	CASSLAIQEREDTQYF	TGCGCCAGCAGCCTTGCTATACAGGAGCGGGAAGATACGCAGTATTTT
TRBV11-2	TRBJ2-2	NA	NA	CASSPHPGELFF	TGTGCCAGCAGCCCTCATCCGGGGGAGCTGTTTTTT
TRBV28	TRBJ1-4	TRBD1	large	CASSDTGQGLNEKLFF	TGTGCCAGCAGCGACACTGGACAGGGCCTTAATGAAAAACTGTTTTTT